This T cell receptor beta chain was documented in a study of post-analysis software for immune sequencing data. Study background: There were relapsing-remitting, secondary progressive and progressive-relapsing multiple sclerosis among the disease courses included. Broader study findings: Relative to controls, patients with multiple sclerosis showed significantly lower normalized Chao1 diversity. Included in a set of roughly five TRBV segments more frequent in patients than controls were TRBV5-6, TRBV5-1 and TRBV20-1. Batch-mates among the samples co-clustered strongly by F measure.

The CDR3 extends over 13 amino acids. Germline values: CDR1 MGHRA, CDR2 YSYEKL. Regarding this clonotype: What it recognizes is unknown. A junction boundary mismatches the germline segment, possibly from a read error.

The TCR beta cDNA libraries contained unique molecular identifiers. The T cell input of about 1 to 10 million gave roughly 0.5 million cDNA molecules. TCRdb re-called the PCR reads with MiXCR, one entry per CDR3 protein. Of approximately 730,000 distinct CDR3 sequences listed, 30% are singletons. The source material was blood. The chain has TRBV4-1 and TRBJ2-3; either TRBD1 or TRBD2 may supply D (6 bases each). This TCR was sampled from a girl aged 5 to 17 with multiple sclerosis. For the CDR3, the DNA is TGCGCCGGCAGTGGGGGGCTGGCAGATACGCAGTATTTT. It encodes CAGSGGLADTQYF.